The rows below give T cell receptor beta chains drawn from one sample of a study of shared clonotypes between healthy human individuals. Profiled with immunoSEQ multiplex PCR; TCRdb holds only in-frame clones, not every one. The table lists a few million clones, 80% to 95% of them singletons. The sample taken for sequencing was naive CD4+ T cells from PBMCs. The receptors shown here come from a man aged 18-30 years in good health. Some clones in this sample may be carry-over from other donors' samples. Each CDR3 is given with its conserved first and last residue. Fields, in order: V gene, D gene, J gene, clone size, CDR3 DNA, CDR3 protein. D genes are given only for firm matches. Only part of the rows carry a size: once, few, many, or a class if the clone is expanded.

TRBV7-7	NA	TRBJ2-2	NA	TGTGCCAGCAGCTTAGTTCCAGGGTTAACCGGGGAGCTGTTTTTT	CASSLVPGLTGELFF
TRBV10-3	TRBD1	TRBJ1-4	NA	TGTGCCATCAGTGACGTACAGGGGATGTGGGAAAAACTGTTTTTT	CAISDVQGMWEKLFF
TRBV9	TRBD2	TRBJ2-3	NA	TGTGCCAGCAGCCATCCACAAGCGGGAGGGCGAGATACGCAGTATTTT	CASSHPQAGGRDTQYF
TRBV29-1	NA	TRBJ2-5	NA	TGCAGCGCCGGACACCTACAAGAGACCCAGTACTTC	CSAGHLQETQYF
TRBV4-1	NA	TRBJ1-5	few	TGCGCCAGCAGCCAAGTAGGGGAGGGCAATCAGCCCCAGCATTTT	CASSQVGEGNQPQHF
TRBV10-3	TRBD1	TRBJ2-2	NA	TGTGCCATCAGTGCAAGCAGGGGGTCTTTACTCGGGGAGCTGTTTTTT	CAISASRGSLLGELFF
TRBV4-1	TRBD1	TRBJ1-2	NA	TGCGCCAGCAGCCAAGATCTTCCGGACAGGGCTAACTATGGCTACACCTTC	CASSQDLPDRANYGYTF
TRBV27	TRBD2	TRBJ2-7	NA	TGTGCCAGCAGTCCCCTAGCGGGAGGTTCCTCCTACGAGCAGTACTTC	CASSPLAGGSSYEQYF
TRBV5-1	TRBD2	TRBJ2-1	NA	TGCGCCAGCAGCTTTGAGACTAGCGGGAGAGGAAATGAGCAGTTCTTC	CASSFETSGRGNEQFF
TRBV5-5	NA	TRBJ1-2	NA	TGTGCCAGCAGCTTGGGGACGGACTATGGCTACACCTTC	CASSLGTDYGYTF
TRBV28	TRBD1	TRBJ2-5	NA	TGTGCCAGCGGTACAGGGGGCCCCGTCGAGACCCAGTACTTC	CASGTGGPVETQYF
TRBV28	NA	TRBJ2-7	NA	TGTGCCAGCAGCTCCCTCCGGGGGCCTTCCTACGAGCAGTACTTC	CASSSLRGPSYEQYF
TRBV2	NA	TRBJ1-2	NA	TGTGCCAGCAGTCGGCAGGAGCCCTATGGCTACACCTTC	CASSRQEPYGYTF
TRBV7-9	TRBD2	TRBJ2-3	NA	TGTGCCAGCAGCGCTAGCGGGAGCCGCACAGATACGCAGTATTTT	CASSASGSRTDTQYF
TRBV5-5	NA	TRBJ2-1	NA	TGTGCCAGCAGCTTGGCCTCGGGGCGGGATGAGCAGTTCTTC	CASSLASGRDEQFF
TRBV28	TRBD2	TRBJ2-3	NA	TGTGCCAGCAGTAAGAGGACTAGCGGGGACGACACAGATACGCAGTATTTT	CASSKRTSGDDTDTQYF
TRBV28	NA	TRBJ2-2	few	TGTGCCAGCAGCCCGGGCCGGGTGTCCGGGGAGCTGTTTTTT	CASSPGRVSGELFF
TRBV11-3	TRBD2	TRBJ2-2	NA	TGTGCCAGCAGCCCCCGGACAAGCGGGAGGCCCGGGGAGCTGTTTTTT	CASSPRTSGRPGELFF
TRBV28	NA	TRBJ1-4	once	TGTGCCAGCAGTCTAAACAGCAAAACTAATGAAAAACTGTTTTTT	CASSLNSKTNEKLFF
TRBV28	NA	TRBJ1-3	NA	TGTGCCAGCAGTTTGCGACGTCCGGGGGCCTTTGGAAACACCATATATTTT	CASSLRRPGAFGNTIYF
TRBV29-1	NA	TRBJ2-1	NA	TGCAGCGCAGCTGACAGCTACTCCTACAATGAGCAGTTCTTC	CSAADSYSYNEQFF
TRBV18	NA	TRBJ1-5	NA	TGTGCCAGCTCACTTCAATCACGCGGGGTAGATCAGCCCCAGCATTTT	CASSLQSRGVDQPQHF